Below, one T cell receptor (beta chain) is given with its context. This entry comes from a study of T cell responses to AZD1222 COVID-19 vaccine. Looked up from germline, CDR1 is SGHNT and CDR2 is YYREEE (reference sequence). The V and J ends lost 4 bases and 2 bases respectively, with 8 bases between them. The length of the CDR3 is 13 residues. TCRdb keeps only in-frame clones here, not all; method: immunoSEQ multiplex PCR. The data hold roughly 200,000 clones, with 90% to 95% observed a single time. Sequencing was performed on peripheral blood, taken 28 days after the second dose of the MenACWY control vaccine. The TCR comes from an adult who received the MenACWY meningococcal vaccine as a control. The J gene is TRBJ2-3, the V gene TRBV5-4; no clear D. The CDR3 DNA is TGTGCCAGCAGCGCCGGGTTCACAGATACGCAGTATTTT. The encoded protein is CASSAGFTDTQYF.